The 14 T cell receptor beta chains listed next were all sequenced from one sample in a study of blood T cell repertoires in COVID-19. TCRdb's copy holds only in-frame clones and misses some; the assay was immunoSEQ multiplex PCR. In the table there are 190,000 or so clones, over 75% of which are singletons. Source material: peripheral blood. Every receptor here comes from a woman at least 80 years old with active or convalescent COVID-19.

The J gene is TRBJ1-4, the V gene TRBV3-1 (or the pseudogene TRBV3-2); D uncertain. Trimming shortened V by 5 bases and J by 8 bases, and 18 bases separated the two germline ends. The CDR3 totals 15 residues. Germline CDR1 is LGHDT and CDR2 is YNNKEL (reference sequence). In DNA, the CDR3 is TGTGCCAGCAGCGATGGAGGGAATAGGCTAGAAAAACTGTTTTTT. As protein: CASSDGGNRLEKLFF.

The V and J genes are TRBV6-5 and TRBJ1-1; no definite D call. The CDR3 spans 14 residues. V dropped 6 bases and J dropped 1 base, with 12 bases sitting between them. Germline CDR1 and CDR2: MNHEY and SVGAGI. As DNA, the CDR3 is TGTGCCAGCAGGTATTCCCGGTGGAACACTGAAGCTTTCTTT. Its translation is CASRYSRWNTEAFF.

The rearrangement uses TRBV5-1 and TRBJ2-6; D is perhaps TRBD2 (6 bases). There are 15 residues in the CDR3. Germline values: CDR1 SGHRS, CDR2 YFSETQ. V lost 7 bases to trimming and J lost 1 base, with 12 bases between them. In DNA form, the CDR3 reads TGCGCCAGCGCAAACGGGGGTTCTGGGGCCAACGTCCTGACTTTC. Its protein product is CASANGGSGANVLTF.

V and J are TRBV24-1 and TRBJ2-3, with unresolved D. The V gene lost 0 bases and the J gene lost 7 bases, with 13 bases spanning the gap. The germline gives CDR1 KGHDR, CDR2 SFDVKD. CDR3 length: 15 amino acids. DNA for the CDR3: TGTGCCACCAGTGATTTGACCGACACTCCGTATACGCAGTATTTT. This codes for CATSDLTDTPYTQYF.

This clone has a handful of counts. V is TRBV10-2 and J is TRBJ1-1; the D gene is possibly TRBD1 (6 bases). The CDR3 length is 14 residues. V was cut by 4 bases and J by 4 bases, with 13 bases left in between. CDR1 and CDR2 from the germline V gene are WSHSY and SAAADI. CDR3 nucleotide sequence: TGCGCCAGCAGTGGCCAGGGGCGACGCACTGAAGCTTTCTTT. This translates into CASSGQGRRTEAFF.

This clone was counted between two and nine times. J is TRBJ1-5 and V is TRBV28; D is undetermined. The CDR3 covers 17 residues. The V end lost 5 bases, the J end lost 1 base, and 18 bases lay between the germline ends. CDR1 and CDR2 from the germline V gene are MDHEN and SYDVKM. DNA of the CDR3: TGTGCCAGCAGTCCCTTGGGAGGCTCCCTGAGCAATCAGCCCCAGCATTTT. This codes for CASSPLGGSLSNQPQHF.

This CDR3 is CASTGLPPEKLFF. CDR3 sequence (DNA): TGTGCCAGTACAGGTCTACCGCCCGAAAAACTGTTTTTT. The rearrangement links TRBV19 to TRBJ1-4, with no clear D. The CDR3 totals 13 residues. The germline V gene has CDR1 LNHDA and CDR2 SQIVND (reference sequence). V lost 7 bases to trimming and J lost 8 bases, with 14 bases between them. The complete variable domain, with remaining parts taken from reference TRBV19 and TRBJ1-4, reads DGGITQSPKYLFRKEGQNVTLSCEQNLNHDAMYWYRQDPGQGLRLIYYSQIVNDFQKGDIAEGYSVSREKKESFPLTVTSAQKNPTAFYLCASTGLPPEKLFFGSGTQLSVL.

The chain has TRBV9 and TRBJ2-3, with TRBD1 matching 7 bases. The CDR3 is 16 residues long. J lost 5 bases, V lost 0 bases, and 9 bases had no gene match. In germline, CDR1 is SGDLS, CDR2 YYNGEE. The CDR3 spells CASSVVQGGLGDTQYF. For the CDR3, the DNA is TGTGCCAGCAGCGTAGTTCAAGGGGGCCTGGGAGATACGCAGTATTTT.

The V gene is TRBV3-1 (or the pseudogene TRBV3-2), the J gene TRBJ2-2, with D possibly TRBD1 on 5 matching bases. V was pared by 3 bases and J by 0 bases, with 14 bases between. Germline-derived CDR1 and CDR2 are LGHDT and YNNKEL (reference sequence). The CDR3 spans 17 residues. This chain's CDR3 is CASSHRPDTPNTGELFF. The CDR3 coding sequence is TGTGCCAGCAGCCACAGGCCGGACACCCCGAACACCGGGGAGCTGTTTTTT.

This chain joins TRBV7-8 and TRBJ1-5; D not certain. Germline CDR1 and CDR2: SGHVS and FQNEAQ. The CDR3 consists of 14 residues. Trimming took off 5 bases at V and 3 bases at J, with 11 bases between the two ends. The CDR3 DNA reads as TGTGCCAGCAGCCGCCGGGGAGACAATCAGCCCCAGCATTTT. Translated, it gives CASSRRGDNQPQHF.

The chain couples TRBV18 to TRBJ2-7, with D unclear. Between the trimmed V and J ends, which lost 3 bases and 1 base, there was a span of 10 bases. The CDR3 has 14 residues. Germline V gene data show CDR1 as KGHSH and CDR2 as LQKENI. The CDR3 DNA reads as TGTGCCAGCTCACCGGCAGGCCAATCCTACGAGCAGTACTTC. It yields the protein CASSPAGQSYEQYF.

The V gene is TRBV7-2, the J gene TRBJ1-2; D is uncertain. The CDR3 extends over 15 amino acids. Germline CDR1 and CDR2: SGHTA and FQGNSA. V dropped 1 base and J dropped 5 bases, with 14 bases sitting between them. CDR3 DNA: TGTGCCAGCAGCTTAGGAGCGGCACGAGGGTATGGCTACACCTTC. Its translation is CASSLGAARGYGYTF.

The chain recombines TRBV28 with TRBJ1-5, with no clear D. The CDR3 contains 12 residues. Per the germline V gene, CDR1 is MDHEN and CDR2 is SYDVKM. V lost 11 bases to trimming and J lost 2 bases, with 10 bases between them. The CDR3 loop reads CASYSRNQPQHF. As DNA, the CDR3 is TGTGCCTCATACAGTCGCAATCAGCCCCAGCATTTT.

Only a few counts were recorded for this clone. This sequence joins TRBV4-2 and TRBJ1-6; D gene ambiguous. The CDR3 loop spans 16 amino acids. Between the trimmed V and J ends, which lost 0 bases and 10 bases, there was a span of 16 bases. CDR1 is LGHNA and CDR2 is YNFKEQ in the germline V gene. This chain's CDR3 is CASSQDSGPRGSPLHF. The CDR3 coding sequence is TGTGCCAGCAGCCAAGACTCGGGCCCGCGGGGATCACCCCTCCACTTT.